Below are 5 T cell receptor beta chains sequenced from a single sample in a study of T cells and copy number aberrations in small-cell lung cancer. The data were produced by immunoSEQ multiplex PCR, yet TCRdb's version contains in-frame clones alone and is incomplete. The sample carries some 3,000 clones, roughly 80% recorded once. Sequencing was done on a sample of normal tissue next to the tumor. The receptors were sampled from a man in his sixties with small cell lung cancer.

The chain joins TRBV9 to TRBJ1-5; D unclear. Germline CDR1 SGDLS, CDR2 YYNGEE. The CDR3 length is 14 residues. Between the trimmed V and J ends, which lost 0 bases and 3 bases, there was a span of 7 bases. The CDR3 bases are TGTGCCAGCAGCGTAGACAGCGTCAATCAGCCCCAGCATTTT. This codes for CASSVDSVNQPQHF.

V usage is TRBV7-2 and J usage is TRBJ1-2; D is undetermined. The V end was cut by 4 bases, the J end by 11 bases, with 17 bases between. CDR1 is SGHTA and CDR2 is FQGNSA in the germline V gene. CDR3 size: 13 residues. The CDR3 spells CASSSERSNRYTF. CDR3 nucleotides: TGTGCCAGCAGCTCCGAACGGAGCAATAGGTACACCTTC.

The gene calls are TRBV7-3 and TRBJ2-3, with D unresolved. With 2 bases removed from V and 3 bases from J, the gap between germline ends came to 9 bases. CDR1 SGHTA and CDR2 FQGTGA come from the germline V gene. CDR3 length: 14 residues. The CDR3 spells CASSLGGDTDTQYF. The CDR3 bases are TGTGCCAGCAGCTTAGGTGGGGATACAGATACGCAGTATTTT.

This clone was found once. The V call is TRBV4-1, the J call TRBJ2-2; D gene uncertain. The CDR3 is 14 amino acids. Trimming removed 8 bases at V and 6 bases at J, with 16 bases between. Germline CDR1 MGHRA, CDR2 YSYEKL. CDR3 protein: CASSTGGLAGELFF. The DNA of the CDR3 is TGCGCCAGCTCGACGGGTGGGTTAGCCGGGGAGCTGTTTTTT.

J is TRBJ1-2 and V is TRBV19, with TRBD1 matching over 7 bases. V lost 6 bases, J lost 4 bases, and 14 bases stayed unmatched. The length of the CDR3 is 16 residues. Germline-derived CDR1 and CDR2 are LNHDA and SQIVND (reference sequence). CDR3 residues: CASRDLPRDSPYGYTF. As DNA, the CDR3 is TGTGCCAGTAGGGACCTACCACGGGACAGTCCCTATGGCTACACCTTC. Combining the CDR3 with reference TRBV19 and TRBJ1-2 gives the whole variable domain DGGITQSPKYLFRKEGQNVTLSCEQNLNHDAMYWYRQDPGQGLRLIYYSQIVNDFQKGDIAEGYSVSREKKESFPLTVTSAQKNPTAFYLCASRDLPRDSPYGYTFGSGTRLTVV.